Presented here are 29 T cell receptor beta chains from one specimen sequenced in a study of T cell clones after liver transplantation. The assay was immunoSEQ multiplex PCR, and TCRdb's table has in-frame clones only and misses some. The sample comprises 55,000 to 75,000 clones, 70% of which are singletons, and approximately 2.6% rests with the top ten. The input for sequencing was CD4+ T cells from blood, taken at the approximately 16-month timepoint. These receptors originate from a human patient who received a liver transplant. A subset of T cells may come from the graft donor.

The gene calls are TRBV5-8 and TRBJ2-2, with no clear D. Germline CDR1 is SGHTS and CDR2 is YDEGEE. The CDR3 extends over 15 amino acids. The V end was cut by 4 bases, the J end by 0 bases, with 10 bases between. CDR3 coding DNA: TGTGCCAGCAGCCTAGGGAATACGAACACCGGGGAGCTGTTTTTT. It yields the protein CASSLGNTNTGELFF.

V gene TRBV2 combines with J gene TRBJ1-2, with 9 bases identical to TRBD1. J lost 4 bases, V lost 6 bases, and 9 bases had no gene match. CDR3 length: 15 amino acids. The germline gives CDR1 SNHLY, CDR2 FYNNEI. CDR3 nucleotides: TGTGCCAGCAGCCAGACAGGGGGATACTCCTATGGCTACACCTTC. It specifies CASSQTGGYSYGYTF.

This chain links TRBV9 with TRBJ2-5; 8 bases map to TRBD1. Germline V gives CDR1 SGDLS, CDR2 YYNGEE. This CDR3 is built from 14 residues. V trimming: 0 bases; J trimming: 5 bases; junction bases outside the gene matches: 3. The CDR3 region has the DNA TGTGCCAGCAGCGTAGACCGGGACAGGGAGACCCAGTACTTC. Protein sequence: CASSVDRDRETQYF.

This chain links TRBV7-8 with TRBJ1-1, with a tentative D call TRBD1 (6 bases). CDR1 and CDR2 (germline): SGHVS, FQNEAQ. With 5 bases removed from V and 0 bases from J, the gap between germline ends came to 16 bases. The CDR3 runs 16 residues. As DNA, the CDR3 is TGTGCCAGCAGCACGGACAGCCGCCATATGAACACTGAAGCTTTCTTT. It yields the protein CASSTDSRHMNTEAFF. The full variable domain, rest sourced from reference TRBV7-8 and TRBJ1-1, is GAGVSQSPRYKVAKRGQDVALRCDPISGHVSLFWYQQALGQGPEFLTYFQNEAQLDKSGLPSDRFFAERPEGSVSTLKIQRTQQEDSAVYLCASSTDSRHMNTEAFFGQGTRLTVV.

V and J are TRBV29-1 and TRBJ1-1; D is possibly TRBD1 (6 bases). CDR3 length equals 13 residues. Germline V gene sequence: CDR1 SQVTM, CDR2 ANQGSEA. V gave up 7 bases and J gave up 1 base, with 13 bases separating them. CDR3 sequence reads: CSAGGQTNTEAFF. The CDR3 DNA reads TGCAGCGCGGGGGGACAAACGAACACTGAAGCTTTCTTT.

The chain is built from TRBV7-2 and TRBJ2-5; 10 nucleotides align to TRBD2. CDR3 length equals 16 residues. V lost 1 base, J lost 2 bases, and 4 bases stayed unmatched. The germline V gene encodes CDR1 SGHTA and CDR2 FQGNSA. The CDR3 bases are TGTGCCAGCAGCTTAGGAACAGCGGGAGGGCAAGAGACCCAGTACTTC. Translated, it gives CASSLGTAGGQETQYF.

This rearrangement joins TRBV13 to TRBJ2-5; D gene unclear. There are 12 residues in the CDR3. V lost 5 bases to trimming and J lost 0 bases, with 4 bases between them. The germline V gene encodes CDR1 PRHDT and CDR2 FYEKMQ (reference sequence). The DNA of the CDR3 is TGTGCCAGCAGCGTCCACCAAGAGACCCAGTACTTC. It yields the protein CASSVHQETQYF.

This rearrangement joins TRBV5-4 to TRBJ2-3; D gene ambiguous. Per the germline V gene, CDR1 is SGHNT and CDR2 is YYREEE (reference sequence). Trimming left V 2 bases short and J 0 bases short, with 13 bases between. This CDR3 spans 16 amino acids. CDR3 region: CASSFSLDPSTDTQYF. CDR3 sequence (DNA): TGTGCCAGCAGCTTCAGTCTAGACCCCAGCACAGATACGCAGTATTTT. Based on the CDR3 plus reference TRBV5-4 and TRBJ2-3, the full variable domain is ETGVTQSPTHLIKTRGQQVTLRCSSQSGHNTVSWYQQALGQGPQFIFQYYREEENGRGNFPPRFSGLQFPNYSSELNVNALELDDSALYLCASSFSLDPSTDTQYFGPGTRLTVL.

J is TRBJ2-7 and V is TRBV23-1; possibly TRBD1 for D (5 bases). TRBV23-1 is classed as an ORF, of uncertain function. Trimming removed 4 bases from V and 0 bases from J, with 10 bases in between. The CDR3 length is 14 residues. Written as DNA, the CDR3 is TGCGCCAGCAGTCGAGACAGCAGCTCCTACGAGCAGTACGTC. Translated, it gives CASSRDSSSYEQYV.

This clone is medium-sized in the sample. The chain employs TRBV28 and TRBJ1-6, with 7 bases lining up with TRBD1. Losses at the gene ends were 0 bases for V and 8 bases for J; bases not matched to a gene: 7. CDR1 is MDHEN and CDR2 is SYDVKM in the germline V gene. CDR3 size: 16 residues. The CDR3 nucleotides are TGTGCCAGCAGTTTATGGCCTTCCGACAGGGATTCACCCCTCCACTTT. Its protein product is CASSLWPSDRDSPLHF.

The chain has TRBV28 and TRBJ2-7; 9 nucleotides line up with TRBD1. V lost 7 bases and J lost 3; bases outside the gene matches: 13. The V gene's germline CDR1 is MDHEN and CDR2 SYDVKM. The CDR3 is 16 amino acids. This CDR3 reads CASNSLPGQGFYEQYF. DNA for the CDR3: TGTGCCAGCAATTCGCTTCCGGGACAGGGTTTCTACGAGCAGTACTTC.

A single count supports this clone. The rearrangement joins TRBV6-5 to TRBJ2-5, with 7 bases matching TRBD2. This CDR3 comprises 14 residues. J gave up 2 bases and V 6 bases, and 6 bases lay outside the gene matches. The V gene's germline CDR1 is MNHEY and CDR2 SVGAGI. The CDR3 spells CASSPGTKQETQYF. In nucleotides, the CDR3 is TGTGCCAGCAGCCCCGGGACTAAGCAAGAGACCCAGTACTTC.

V and J are TRBV30 and TRBJ2-3, with 8 bases that match TRBD2. Germline CDR1 and CDR2: GTSNPN and SVGIG (reference sequence). This CDR3 is built from 12 residues. V shed 3 bases and J 9 bases; nucleotides not matched to a gene: 5. The CDR3 DNA sequence: TGTGCCTGGAGCGGTAGCGGGGACACGCAGTATTTT. This encodes CAWSGSGDTQYF.

V is TRBV18 and J is TRBJ1-3, with D unresolved. The V and J ends lost 0 bases and 5 bases respectively, with 8 bases between them. The CDR3 has 14 residues. Germline V gives CDR1 KGHSH, CDR2 LQKENI. The CDR3 nucleotides read TGTGCCAGCTCACCACCGGATATTCGAAACACCATATATTTT. It encodes CASSPPDIRNTIYF.

This clone was seen a few times. The chain uses TRBV6-1 and TRBJ1-5; no clear D. Trimming removed 3 bases at V and 6 bases at J, with 12 bases between. Germline V lookup: CDR1 MNHNS, CDR2 SASEGT. This CDR3 has 14 residues. The CDR3 DNA reads TGTGCCAGCAGTGATATGGGAAGAGGTCAGCCCCAGCATTTT. Encoded protein: CASSDMGRGQPQHF.

This sequence joins TRBV5-1 and TRBJ2-7; tentative D call: TRBD1 (6 bases). Germline CDR1 SGHRS, CDR2 YFSETQ. Trimming cost V 4 bases and J 1 base, with 18 bases left between them. This CDR3 has 16 amino acids. CDR3 protein: CASSPFPYRDSYEQYF. The CDR3 DNA is TGCGCCAGCAGCCCCTTTCCATACAGGGATTCCTACGAGCAGTACTTC.

This rearrangement joins TRBV29-1 to TRBJ1-2, with TRBD1 as a possible D gene (5 bases). The CDR3 spans 13 residues. Germline assignment: CDR1 SQVTM and CDR2 ANQGSEA. V was clipped by 7 bases and J by 0 bases, with 12 bases between them. The CDR3 nucleotides read TGCAGCGCCGGGGGTGAATCTAACTATGGCTACACCTTC. Protein product: CSAGGESNYGYTF.

A few counts support this clone. This chain connects TRBV30 to TRBJ2-1; D is undetermined. Between the trimmed V and J ends, which lost 2 bases and 6 bases, there was a span of 8 bases. The CDR3 totals 12 residues. The germline gives CDR1 GTSNPN, CDR2 SVGIG (reference sequence). Here the CDR3 DNA reads TGTGCCTGGAGTCTTGGATTCAATGAGCAGTTCTTC. This gives the protein CAWSLGFNEQFF.

This chain links TRBV7-2 with TRBJ1-5, with 7 bases that match TRBD1. Germline-derived CDR1 and CDR2 are SGHTA and FQGNSA. V was clipped by 5 bases and J by 6 bases; unmatched bases: 13. The CDR3 sequence is 16 residues long. The CDR3 bases are TGTGCCAGCAGCGTATCAAGTAGGGGGCAAAGTCAGCCCCAGCATTTT. This translates into CASSVSSRGQSQPQHF.

The chain carries TRBV29-1 and TRBJ2-7, with 8 positions matching TRBD2. This CDR3 contains 14 residues. The J segment lost 6 bases and the V segment lost 4 bases, leaving 11 bases of the junction unmatched. The germline CDR1 and CDR2 sequences are SQVTM and ANQGSEA. The CDR3 DNA sequence: TGCAGCGTTGCCCAAGCGGGGGTTAGTGTCGAGCAGTACTTC. Amino acid sequence: CSVAQAGVSVEQYF.

The J gene is TRBJ2-1, the V gene TRBV10-3; TRBD1 aligns across 8 bases. This CDR3 contains 14 residues. Trimming removed 5 bases from V and 8 bases from J; junction bases left unmatched: 8. Per the germline V gene, CDR1 is ENHRY and CDR2 is SYGVKD. The CDR3 DNA reads TGTGCCATCAGTCCTGGACAGGGAAGGGATGAGCAGTTCTTC. As protein: CAISPGQGRDEQFF.

V is TRBV19 and J is TRBJ1-6; D is undetermined. This CDR3 contains 13 residues. CDR1 is LNHDA and CDR2 is SQIVND in the germline V gene (reference sequence). Trimming shortened V by 10 bases and J by 7 bases, and 14 bases separated the two germline ends. Here the CDR3 DNA reads TGTGCCACTACCCCGGGGAAGAATTCACCCCTCCACTTT. Translation gives CATTPGKNSPLHF.

The chain recombines TRBV11-2 with TRBJ1-4; 7 nucleotides agree with TRBD1. The trim removed 5 bases at V and 4 bases at J, leaving 4 bases unmatched. CDR3 length: 14 residues. CDR1 is SGHAT, CDR2 FQNNGV, per germline. In DNA, the CDR3 is TGTGCCAGCAGCCGAGACAGGGTTAATGAAAAACTGTTTTTT. The encoded protein is CASSRDRVNEKLFF. The full variable domain, in which reference TRBV11-2 and TRBJ1-4 provide the parts outside the CDR3, is EAGVAQSPRYKIIEKRQSVAFWCNPISGHATLYWYQQILGQGPKLLIQFQNNGVVDDSQLPKDRFSAERLKGVDSTLKIQPAKLEDSAVYLCASSRDRVNEKLFFGSGTQLSVL.

This clone was counted ten times or more. The chain employs TRBV6-1 and TRBJ1-1; D is uncertain. Germline V gene data show CDR1 as MNHNS and CDR2 as SASEGT. The germline V and J ends were trimmed by 3 bases and 5 bases, with 7 bases remaining between them. The CDR3 runs to 12 residues. The CDR3 is CASSDSWTEAFF. For the CDR3, the DNA is TGTGCCAGCAGTGACTCCTGGACTGAAGCTTTCTTT.

The chain carries TRBV7-2 and TRBJ1-2, with 7 bases matching TRBD1. The CDR3 has 15 amino acids. Per the germline V gene, CDR1 is SGHTA and CDR2 is FQGNSA. Trimming at V came to 4 bases and at J to 2 bases, leaving 7 bases not matched to a gene. The CDR3 DNA reads as TGTGCCAGCAGCTCTTCCGGGACAGCCAACTATGGCTACACCTTC. It encodes CASSSSGTANYGYTF. Supplemented by reference TRBV7-2 and TRBJ1-2, the full variable domain reads GAGVSQSPSNKVTEKGKDVELRCDPISGHTALYWYRQSLGQGLEFLIYFQGNSAPDKSGLPSDRFSAERTGGSVSTLTIQRTQQEDSAVYLCASSSSGTANYGYTFGSGTRLTVV.

The chain couples TRBV29-1 to TRBJ1-3; D is ambiguous. The ends were cut back, 5 bases at V and 1 base at J, with 9 bases in the middle. CDR1 and CDR2 (germline): SQVTM, ANQGSEA. This CDR3 spans 13 amino acids. The CDR3 is CSVLERSGNTIYF. The DNA of the CDR3 is TGCAGCGTTCTGGAACGTTCTGGAAACACCATATATTTT.

The sample holds one count of this clone. This chain uses TRBV28 with TRBJ1-4; tentative D call: TRBD1 (5 bases). The CDR3 has 15 amino acids. CDR1 and CDR2 (germline): MDHEN, SYDVKM. Trimming pared 7 bases from V and 8 bases from J, leaving 20 bases between. This CDR3 reads CASTDGRAGSEKLFF. The CDR3 DNA reads as TGTGCCAGCACCGACGGGAGGGCAGGGTCCGAAAAACTGTTTTTT.

The V and J genes are TRBV11-2 and TRBJ1-1, with TRBD1 matching 7 bases. Per the germline V gene, CDR1 is SGHAT and CDR2 is FQNNGV. The length of the CDR3 is 16 residues. V lost 4 bases and J lost 2; bases outside the gene matches: 10. The CDR3 nucleotides read TGTGCCAGCAGCTCGTGGCCTGGGACAGTTAACACTGAAGCTTTCTTT. It encodes CASSSWPGTVNTEAFF.

V is TRBV5-1 and J is TRBJ2-5; no reliable D call. The germline V and J ends were trimmed by 0 bases and 1 base, with 13 bases remaining between them. Germline loops: CDR1 SGHRS, CDR2 YFSETQ. CDR3 size: 16 residues. In DNA form, the CDR3 reads TGCGCCAGCAGCTTGGCAATAAACGGCCCCCAAGAGACCCAGTACTTC. This codes for CASSLAINGPQETQYF. The full variable domain, in which reference TRBV5-1 and TRBJ2-5 provide the parts outside the CDR3, is KAGVTQTPRYLIKTRGQQVTLSCSPISGHRSVSWYQQTPGQGLQFLFEYFSETQRNKGNFPGRFSGRQFSNSRSEMNVSTLELGDSALYLCASSLAINGPQETQYFGPGTRLLVL.